Listed here is a single T cell receptor beta chain. From germline, CDR1 is MGHRA and CDR2 YSYEKL. The CDR3 contains 17 residues. Germline trimming cut 3 bases from V and 5 bases from J; bases unmatched to any gene: 11. This entry comes from a study of OX40 agonist ivuxolimab in advanced cancers. The assay was immunoSEQ multiplex PCR, and TCRdb's table has in-frame clones only and misses some. The sample records around 68,000 clones, 86% being singletons. The genes are TRBV4-1 and TRBJ1-5; 9 nucleotides align to TRBD1. The sample in question was CD4+ or CD8+ T cells sorted from blood, obtained in a trial of the OX40 agonist ivuxolimab. This TCR was recovered from an adult with an advanced solid tumor such as melanoma, head and neck, liver or kidney cancer. CDR3 sequence (DNA): TGCGCCAGCAGCCAGGGATCGGGCGGGACAGGGTATCAGCCCCAGCATTTT. Protein product: CASSQGSGGTGYQPQHF.